Below, 7 T cell receptor beta chains from the same sample are listed, as sequenced in a study of blood T cell repertoires in COVID-19. Measured with immunoSEQ multiplex PCR; TCRdb has only the in-frame clones, and not every one. The sample yields hundreds of thousands of clones, about 88% seen once. The sample taken for sequencing was PBMCs or T cells enriched from blood (not recorded which). These TCRs come from a woman aged 50 to 60 who had recovered from COVID-19.

The chain uses TRBV7-2 and TRBJ2-5, with D tentatively TRBD1 (6 bases). Germline CDR1 SGHTA, CDR2 FQGNSA. The CDR3 is 16 residues long. Trimming took 1 base from V and 4 from J, leaving 16 bases between them. This chain's CDR3 is CASSLVPQGNVETQYF. The DNA of the CDR3 is TGTGCCAGCAGCTTAGTCCCACAGGGAAACGTAGAGACCCAGTACTTC.

This sequence joins TRBV14 and TRBJ1-2; D not resolved. This CDR3 contains 13 residues. CDR1 is SGHDN and CDR2 is FVKESK in the germline V gene. The V end lost 1 base, the J end lost 7 bases, and 10 bases lay between the germline ends. As DNA, the CDR3 is TGTGCCAGCAGCCAAGGACGACGGGTTGGCTACACCTTC. It codes for CASSQGRRVGYTF. Looking up the rest from reference TRBV14 and TRBJ1-2 gives the full variable domain: EAGVTQFPSHSVIEKGQTVTLRCDPISGHDNLYWYRRVMGKEIKFLLHFVKESKQDESGMPNNRFLAERTGGTYSTLKVQPAELEDSGVYFCASSQGRRVGYTFGSGTRLTVV.

The chain links TRBV9 to TRBJ2-7, with TRBD2 matching 7 bases. Germline V gives CDR1 SGDLS, CDR2 YYNGEE. V lost 0 bases and J lost 3; bases outside the gene matches: 9. CDR3 size: 16 residues. CDR3 sequence reads: CASSVALAASFYEQYF. The CDR3 DNA reads TGTGCCAGCAGCGTAGCTCTAGCGGCAAGCTTCTACGAGCAGTACTTC.

V usage is TRBV7-2 and J usage is TRBJ2-7; 9 bases match TRBD2. The CDR3 contains 15 residues. CDR1 is SGHTA, CDR2 FQGNSA, per germline. V shed 1 base and J 4 bases; nucleotides not matched to a gene: 5. DNA of the CDR3: TGTGCCAGCAGCTTAGATACTAGCGGGCTTTACGAGCAGTACTTC. Residues: CASSLDTSGLYEQYF.

The chain employs TRBV7-2 and TRBJ1-4; no reliable D call. The V end lost 1 base, the J end lost 8 bases, and 17 bases lay between the germline ends. The CDR3 sequence is 16 residues long. Germline loops: CDR1 SGHTA, CDR2 FQGNSA. CDR3 amino acids: CASSLGYSGIGEKLFF. CDR3 nucleotide sequence: TGTGCCAGCAGCTTAGGCTATTCGGGGATTGGCGAAAAACTGTTTTTT.

The sample holds a few counts of this clone. V usage is TRBV2 and J usage is TRBJ1-5; maybe TRBD1 (5 bases). Germline-derived CDR1 and CDR2 are SNHLY and FYNNEI. This CDR3 is built from 14 residues. V was cut by 7 bases and J by 1 base, with 11 bases left in between. In nucleotides, the CDR3 is TGTGCCAGCACCGCGGAGGGGAGCAATCAGCCCCAGCATTTT. Translated: CASTAEGSNQPQHF.

The V and J genes are TRBV4-3 and TRBJ1-4, with TRBD1 matching 7 bases. The germline CDR1 and CDR2 sequences are LGHNA and YSLEER. The CDR3 has 15 amino acids. V lost 3 bases, J lost 5 bases, and 6 bases stayed unmatched. Here the CDR3 DNA reads TGCGCCAGCAGCCAGAAGGGACAGCAAAATGAAAAACTGTTTTTT. Translation gives CASSQKGQQNEKLFF.